This TCR beta chain derives from a study of T-cell reconstitution after alpha-beta-depleted transplantation in children. Whole-study findings and limits: T-cell counts and diversity at one year post-transplant came mainly from newly produced T cells. Several hundred rapidly expanded clones from non-depleted graft cells reportedly supplied alpha-beta T cells about two months post-transplant.

The germline V gene has CDR1 SQVTM and CDR2 ANQGSEA. This CDR3 has 17 residues. Losses at the gene ends were 4 bases for V and 6 bases for J; bases not matched to a gene: 18. Library preparation (for TCRbeta) was performed with unique molecular identifiers. TCRdb recomputed calls from the PCR reads with MiXCR, one row per CDR3 protein. The repertoire includes about 900,000 distinct CDR3 sequences, 25% to 30% of them detected once, and under 30% sits in the top ten. This clonotype turned up a few times. The antigen remains unidentified. The chain combines TRBV29-1 with TRBJ2-1, with 7 nucleotides matching TRBD1. The receptor comes from a boy younger than two who had a stem cell transplant for SCID, so the T cells may come from the graft donor. Source: PBMCs, mostly from graft donor cells, taken 360 days after TCRalphabeta/CD19-depleted stem cell transplant. The CDR3 protein is CSVVKGAPTPSSNEQFF. As DNA, the CDR3 is TGCAGCGTTGTAAAGGGGGCGCCTACACCTTCCAGCAATGAGCAGTTCTTC.